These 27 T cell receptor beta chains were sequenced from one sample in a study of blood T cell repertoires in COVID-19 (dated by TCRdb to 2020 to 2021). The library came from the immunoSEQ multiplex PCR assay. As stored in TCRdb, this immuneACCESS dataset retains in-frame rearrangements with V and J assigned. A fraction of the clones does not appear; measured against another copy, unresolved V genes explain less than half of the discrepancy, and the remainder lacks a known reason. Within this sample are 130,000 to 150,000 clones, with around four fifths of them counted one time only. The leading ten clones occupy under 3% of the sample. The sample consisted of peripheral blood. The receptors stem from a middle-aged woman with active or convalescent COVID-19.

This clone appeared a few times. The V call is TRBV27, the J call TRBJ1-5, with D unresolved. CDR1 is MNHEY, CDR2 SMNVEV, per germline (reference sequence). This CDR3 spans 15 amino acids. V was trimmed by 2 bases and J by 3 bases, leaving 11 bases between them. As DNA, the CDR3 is TGTGCCAGCAGTTTACGGTTCAGGATCAATCAGCCCCAGCATTTT. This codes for CASSLRFRINQPQHF.

The CDR3 loop is CASSLTRAGSPLHF. The CDR3, as DNA: TGTGCCAGCAGCTTAACTCGAGCAGGATCACCCCTCCACTTT. The V and J genes are TRBV11-2 and TRBJ1-6; D unclear. V lost 2 bases and J lost 10, with 12 bases in between. The CDR3 is made up of 14 amino acids. Germline CDR1 and CDR2: SGHAT and FQNNGV.

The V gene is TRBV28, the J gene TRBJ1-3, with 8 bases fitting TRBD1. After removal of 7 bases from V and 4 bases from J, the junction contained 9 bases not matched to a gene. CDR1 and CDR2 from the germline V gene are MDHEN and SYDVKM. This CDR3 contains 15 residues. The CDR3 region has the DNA TGTGCCAGCATCTCAGGGGGCGCACACGGAAACACCATATATTTT. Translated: CASISGGAHGNTIYF.

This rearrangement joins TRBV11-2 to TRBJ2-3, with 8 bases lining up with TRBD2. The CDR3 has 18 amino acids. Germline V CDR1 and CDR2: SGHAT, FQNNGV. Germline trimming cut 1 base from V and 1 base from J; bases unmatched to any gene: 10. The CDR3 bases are TGTGCCAGCAGCTTAGTAGGGGCGCGGGAGGTTCGCACAGATACGCAGTATTTT. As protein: CASSLVGAREVRTDTQYF.

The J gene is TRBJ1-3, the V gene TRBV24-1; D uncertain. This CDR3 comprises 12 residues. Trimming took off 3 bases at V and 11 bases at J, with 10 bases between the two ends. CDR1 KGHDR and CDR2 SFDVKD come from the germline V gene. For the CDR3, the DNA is TGTGCCACCAGTGATCTTAGTGGGCCCATATATTTT. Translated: CATSDLSGPIYF.

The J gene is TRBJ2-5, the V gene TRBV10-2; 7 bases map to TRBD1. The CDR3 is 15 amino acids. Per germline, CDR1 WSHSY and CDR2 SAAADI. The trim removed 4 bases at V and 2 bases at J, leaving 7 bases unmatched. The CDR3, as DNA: TGCGCCAGCAGTGTACGACAGGGACGGCAAGAGACCCAGTACTTC. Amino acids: CASSVRQGRQETQYF.

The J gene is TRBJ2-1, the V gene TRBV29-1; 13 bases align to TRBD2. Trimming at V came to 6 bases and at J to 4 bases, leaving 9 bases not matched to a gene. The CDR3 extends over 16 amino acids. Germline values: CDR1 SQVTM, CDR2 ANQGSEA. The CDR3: CSVSGLAGERYNEQFF. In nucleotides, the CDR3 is TGCAGCGTCTCAGGACTAGCGGGAGAACGGTACAATGAGCAGTTCTTC.

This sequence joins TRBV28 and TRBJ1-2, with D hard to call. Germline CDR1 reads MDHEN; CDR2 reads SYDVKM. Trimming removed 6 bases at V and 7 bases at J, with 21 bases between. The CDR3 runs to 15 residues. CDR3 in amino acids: CASSQPGARVGGYTF. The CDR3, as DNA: TGTGCCAGCAGCCAACCCGGTGCCCGGGTTGGTGGCTACACCTTC.

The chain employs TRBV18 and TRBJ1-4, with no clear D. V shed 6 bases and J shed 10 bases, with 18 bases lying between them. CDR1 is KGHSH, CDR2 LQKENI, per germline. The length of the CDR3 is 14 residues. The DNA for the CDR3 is TGTGCCAGCTCTCAAGACCCCTACGGCGGAAAACTGTTTTTT. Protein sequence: CASSQDPYGGKLFF.

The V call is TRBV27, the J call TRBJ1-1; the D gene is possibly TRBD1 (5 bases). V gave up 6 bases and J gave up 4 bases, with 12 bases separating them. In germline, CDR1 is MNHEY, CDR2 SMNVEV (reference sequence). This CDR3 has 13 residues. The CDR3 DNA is TGTGCCAGCAGGGGCTGGGGGGGCACTGAAGCTTTCTTT. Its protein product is CASRGWGGTEAFF.

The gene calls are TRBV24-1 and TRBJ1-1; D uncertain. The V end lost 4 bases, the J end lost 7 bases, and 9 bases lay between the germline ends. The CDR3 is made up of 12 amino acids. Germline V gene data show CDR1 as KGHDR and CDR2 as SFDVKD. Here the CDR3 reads CATSDRSGEAFF. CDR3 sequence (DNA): TGTGCCACCAGTGACCGCAGTGGTGAAGCTTTCTTT.

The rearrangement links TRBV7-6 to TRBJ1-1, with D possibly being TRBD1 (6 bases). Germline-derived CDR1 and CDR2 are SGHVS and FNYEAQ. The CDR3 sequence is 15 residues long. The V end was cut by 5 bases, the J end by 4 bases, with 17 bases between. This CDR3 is CASSPRTARGTEAFF. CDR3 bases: TGTGCCAGCAGCCCCCGGACAGCCAGGGGCACTGAAGCTTTCTTT.

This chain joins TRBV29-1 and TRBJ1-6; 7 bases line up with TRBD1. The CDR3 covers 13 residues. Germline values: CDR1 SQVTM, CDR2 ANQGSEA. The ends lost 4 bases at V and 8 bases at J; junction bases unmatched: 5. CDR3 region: CSVAGTEDSPLHF. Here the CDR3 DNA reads TGCAGCGTTGCCGGGACAGAAGATTCACCCCTCCACTTT.

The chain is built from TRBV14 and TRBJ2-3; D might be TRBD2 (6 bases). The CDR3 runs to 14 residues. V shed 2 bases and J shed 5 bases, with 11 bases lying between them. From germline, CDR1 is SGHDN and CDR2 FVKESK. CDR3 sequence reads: CASSQTPGVDTQYF. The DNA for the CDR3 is TGTGCCAGCAGCCAAACCCCGGGGGTAGATACGCAGTATTTT.

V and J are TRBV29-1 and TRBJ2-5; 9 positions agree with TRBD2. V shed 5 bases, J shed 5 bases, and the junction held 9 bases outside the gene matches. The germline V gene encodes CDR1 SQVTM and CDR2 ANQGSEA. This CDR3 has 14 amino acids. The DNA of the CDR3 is TGCAGCGTTACTTTGGCGGGGGGGCCGGAGACCCAGTACTTC. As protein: CSVTLAGGPETQYF.

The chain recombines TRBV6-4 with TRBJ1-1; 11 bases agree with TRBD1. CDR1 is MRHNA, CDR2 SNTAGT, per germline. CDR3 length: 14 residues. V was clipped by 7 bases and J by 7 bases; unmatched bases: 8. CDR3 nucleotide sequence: TGTGCCAGCAAACGGGACAGGGGGTTCGGTGAAGCTTTCTTT. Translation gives CASKRDRGFGEAFF.

The CDR3 is CASSGTGVYGYTF. In DNA form, the CDR3 reads TGTGCCAGCAGTGGGACAGGGGTCTATGGCTACACCTTC. V is TRBV12-3 or TRBV12-4 and J is TRBJ1-2; 10 bases align to TRBD1. The CDR3 covers 13 residues. Losses at the gene ends were 5 bases for V and 4 bases for J; bases not matched to a gene: 1.

CDR3 in amino acids: CASSIAIDRGYGYTF. In DNA, the CDR3 is TGTGCCAGTAGTATCGCCATCGACAGGGGATATGGCTACACCTTC. This chain uses TRBV19 with TRBJ1-2; 8 bases agree with TRBD1. The germline V gene has CDR1 LNHDA and CDR2 SQIVND (reference sequence). CDR3 length: 15 amino acids. The V gene end was trimmed by 3 bases and the J gene end by 5 bases; junction bases not matched to a gene: 8.

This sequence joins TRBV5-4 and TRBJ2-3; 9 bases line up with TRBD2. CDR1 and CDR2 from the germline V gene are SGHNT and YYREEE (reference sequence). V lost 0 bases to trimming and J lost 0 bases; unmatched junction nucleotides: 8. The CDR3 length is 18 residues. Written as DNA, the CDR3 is TGTGCCAGCAGCTTGGACGCTAGCGGGATCTCTAGCACAGATACGCAGTATTTT. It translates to CASSLDASGISSTDTQYF.

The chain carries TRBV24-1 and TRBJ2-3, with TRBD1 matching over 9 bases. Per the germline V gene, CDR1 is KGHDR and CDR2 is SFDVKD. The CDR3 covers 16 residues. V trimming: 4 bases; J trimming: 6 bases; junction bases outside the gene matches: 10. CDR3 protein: CATSDHDRGKADTQYF. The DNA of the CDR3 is TGTGCCACCAGTGACCATGACAGGGGGAAGGCGGATACGCAGTATTTT.

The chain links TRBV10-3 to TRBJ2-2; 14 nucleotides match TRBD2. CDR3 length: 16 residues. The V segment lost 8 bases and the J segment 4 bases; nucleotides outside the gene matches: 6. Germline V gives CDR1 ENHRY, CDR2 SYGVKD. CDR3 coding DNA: TGTGCCATCCGGCCTGGACTAGCGGGGGGCACCGGGGAGCTGTTTTTT. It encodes CAIRPGLAGGTGELFF.

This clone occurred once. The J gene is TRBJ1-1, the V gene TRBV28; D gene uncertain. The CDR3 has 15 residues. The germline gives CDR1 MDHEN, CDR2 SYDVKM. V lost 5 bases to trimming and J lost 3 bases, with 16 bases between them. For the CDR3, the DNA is TGTGCCAGCAGTCCGGCAGAAGAGGCGGACACTGAAGCTTTCTTT. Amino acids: CASSPAEEADTEAFF.

CDR3 DNA: TGCAGCGTGTACAGGGGGCAGTATGGCTACACCTTC. This translates into CSVYRGQYGYTF. The rearrangement joins TRBV29-1 to TRBJ1-2; 9 nucleotides match TRBD1. The CDR3 consists of 12 residues. The germline gives CDR1 SQVTM, CDR2 ANQGSEA. Trimming at V came to 6 bases and at J to 5 bases, leaving 4 bases not matched to a gene.

CDR3 loop: CASRTREPNYGYTF. The CDR3 DNA is TGTGCCAGCCGGACCCGGGAGCCAAACTATGGCTACACCTTC. This rearrangement joins TRBV28 to TRBJ1-2; no definite D call. Trimming pared 8 bases from V and 2 bases from J, leaving 15 bases between. The CDR3 has 14 residues. Germline V lookup: CDR1 MDHEN, CDR2 SYDVKM.

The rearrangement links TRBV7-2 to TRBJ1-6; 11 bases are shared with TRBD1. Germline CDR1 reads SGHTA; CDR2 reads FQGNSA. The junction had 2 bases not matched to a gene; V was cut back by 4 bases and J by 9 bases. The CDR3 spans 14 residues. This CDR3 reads CASSSGTGGSPLHF. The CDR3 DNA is TGTGCCAGCAGCTCCGGGACAGGGGGTTCACCCCTCCACTTT.

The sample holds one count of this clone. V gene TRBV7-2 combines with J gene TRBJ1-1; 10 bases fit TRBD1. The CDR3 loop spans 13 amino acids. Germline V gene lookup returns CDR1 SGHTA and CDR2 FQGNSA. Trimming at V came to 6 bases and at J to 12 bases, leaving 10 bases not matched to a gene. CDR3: CASSTPGQGTSFF. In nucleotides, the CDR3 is TGTGCCAGCAGTACTCCGGGACAGGGGACGTCTTTCTTT.

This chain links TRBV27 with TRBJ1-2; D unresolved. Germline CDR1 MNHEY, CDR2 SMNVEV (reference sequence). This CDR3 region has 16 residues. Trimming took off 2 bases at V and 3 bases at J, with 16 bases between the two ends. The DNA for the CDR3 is TGTGCCAGCAGTTTAGGCGGATCCCTTCCTTACTATGGCTACACCTTC. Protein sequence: CASSLGGSLPYYGYTF.